These 15 T cell receptor beta chains were all obtained from the same sample, sequenced in a study of blood T cell repertoires in COVID-19. Assay used: immunoSEQ multiplex PCR; TCRdb lists only in-frame clones, some missing. Among about 400,000 clones listed, approximately 89% were seen once. Material: PBMCs or T cells enriched from blood (not recorded which). These TCRs come from a man in his forties or fifties in a cohort exposed to, infected with or recovered from COVID-19 (not recorded which).

The V gene is TRBV7-9, the J gene TRBJ1-1; D is possibly TRBD1 (6 bases). The CDR3 is 16 amino acids. CDR1 and CDR2 (germline): SEHNR, FQNEAQ (reference sequence). V gave up 1 base and J gave up 5 bases, with 17 bases separating them. The CDR3 is CASSLDLGGARTEAFF. As DNA, the CDR3 is TGTGCCAGCAGCTTAGATTTAGGGGGGGCGCGGACTGAAGCTTTCTTT.

The gene calls are TRBV27 and TRBJ2-1, with TRBD1 matching over 9 bases. This CDR3 has 15 residues. Trimming cost V 7 bases and J 7 bases; bases outside gene matches: 11. In germline, CDR1 is MNHEY, CDR2 SMNVEV (reference sequence). CDR3: CASTTAGTGKNEQFF. In DNA form, the CDR3 reads TGTGCCAGCACCACTGCCGGGACAGGGAAAAATGAGCAGTTCTTC.

V is TRBV5-6 and J is TRBJ2-7; D uncertain. V gave up 2 bases and J gave up 6 bases, with 9 bases separating them. The length of the CDR3 is 12 residues. Germline V CDR1 and CDR2: SGHDT, YYEEEE. The CDR3 loop is CASSFRPGEQYF. CDR3 nucleotide sequence: TGTGCCAGCAGCTTTAGGCCAGGCGAGCAGTACTTC.

This chain connects TRBV2 to TRBJ2-5, with 9 bases identical to TRBD2. The CDR3 length is 15 residues. Germline V CDR1 and CDR2: SNHLY, FYNNEI. With V trimmed by 3 bases and J by 7 bases, 9 bases remained unmatched. CDR3 region: CASSENRRRGGTQYF. CDR3 DNA: TGTGCCAGCAGTGAGAACAGGCGGCGGGGGGGGACCCAGTACTTC.

This clone was observed a handful of times. The chain employs TRBV6-5 and TRBJ1-2; TRBD1 agrees at 10 bases. J gave up 8 bases and V 6 bases, and 9 bases lay outside the gene matches. There are 14 residues in the CDR3. Germline values: CDR1 MNHEY, CDR2 SVGAGI. CDR3 in amino acids: CASRLDRDRGGYTF. The CDR3 bases are TGTGCCAGCAGACTGGACCGGGACAGGGGCGGCTACACCTTC.

Turning to this clone: Within the sample, other DNA sequences also encode this same CDR3. The chain is built from TRBV18 and TRBJ2-5; D is unclear. Trimming took off 0 bases at V and 5 bases at J, with 7 bases between the two ends. The CDR3 length is 13 residues. CDR1 KGHSH and CDR2 LQKENI come from the germline V gene. In DNA, the CDR3 is TGTGCCAGCTCACCACCTAGTGAGGAGACCCAGTACTTC. It translates to CASSPPSEETQYF. Full variable domain (missing parts from reference TRBV18 and TRBJ2-5): NAGVMQNPRHLVRRRGQEARLRCSPMKGHSHVYWYRQLPEEGLKFMVYLQKENIIDESGMPKERFSAEFPKEGPSILRIQQVVRGDSAAYFCASSPPSEETQYFGPGTRLLVL.

This clone was observed a single time. The chain recombines TRBV27 with TRBJ2-7, with TRBD2 as a possible D gene (7 bases). Germline V CDR1 and CDR2: MNHEY, SMNVEV (reference sequence). Trimming left V 2 bases short and J 6 bases short, with 14 bases between. The CDR3 extends over 14 amino acids. The CDR3, as DNA: TGTGCCAGCAGTTTAAAGGGGGGGCTGGTCGAGCAGTACTTC. Its translation: CASSLKGGLVEQYF.

This clone appeared a single time. The chain links TRBV13 to TRBJ1-1, with TRBD1 matching 8 bases. This CDR3 comprises 18 residues. V lost 2 bases, J lost 5 bases, and 16 bases stayed unmatched. CDR1 is PRHDT and CDR2 is FYEKMQ in the germline V gene (reference sequence). This CDR3 reads CASSLFNGWGTGRTEAFF. CDR3 coding DNA: TGTGCCAGCAGCTTATTTAACGGATGGGGGACAGGTCGGACTGAAGCTTTCTTT. The whole variable domain, filled in from reference TRBV13 and TRBJ1-1, reads AAGVIQSPRHLIKEKRETATLKCYPIPRHDTVYWYQQGPGQDPQFLISFYEKMQSDKGSIPDRFSAQQFSDYHSELNMSSLELGDSALYFCASSLFNGWGTGRTEAFFGQGTRLTVV.

V gene TRBV25-1 combines with J gene TRBJ2-1; 11 bases agree with TRBD2. The ends lost 2 bases at V and 7 bases at J; junction bases unmatched: 7. Germline V lookup: CDR1 MGHDK, CDR2 SYGVNS. This CDR3 region has 16 residues. CDR3 bases: TGTGCCAGCAGTGAACCTAGCGGGAGGAGGATAAATGAGCAGTTCTTC. Its protein is CASSEPSGRRINEQFF. The whole variable domain, filled in from reference TRBV25-1 and TRBJ2-1, reads EADIYQTPRYLVIGTGKKITLECSQTMGHDKMYWYQQDPGMELHLIHYSYGVNSTEKGDLSSESTVSRIRTEHFPLTLESARPSHTSQYLCASSEPSGRRINEQFFGPGTRLTVL.

This clone came up once. V gene TRBV4-1 combines with J gene TRBJ2-1; 8 nucleotides agree with TRBD2. V was pared by 0 bases and J by 1 base, with 5 bases of the junction left unmatched. The CDR3 has 17 amino acids. CDR1 and CDR2 (germline): MGHRA, YSYEKL. The CDR3 nucleotides are TGCGCCAGCAGCCAAGACTCACTAGCGGCGTCCTACAATGAGCAGTTCTTC. Its protein is CASSQDSLAASYNEQFF.

V and J are TRBV27 and TRBJ1-1, with a weak D call TRBD1 (5 bases). Looked up from germline, CDR1 is MNHEY and CDR2 is SMNVEV (reference sequence). The CDR3 covers 12 residues. V was clipped by 5 bases and J by 8 bases, with 12 bases between them. The CDR3 here is CASSTLTDEAFF. In DNA form, the CDR3 reads TGTGCCAGCAGTACCCTGACAGACGAAGCTTTCTTT.

The rearrangement uses TRBV2 and TRBJ1-2; D ambiguous. The CDR3 covers 12 residues. Trimming left V 3 bases short and J 7 bases short, with 9 bases between. Germline CDR1 and CDR2: SNHLY and FYNNEI. CDR3 sequence: CASSEAGFGYTF. In nucleotides, the CDR3 is TGTGCCAGCAGTGAGGCGGGGTTTGGCTACACCTTC.

The genes are TRBV4-2 and TRBJ2-3; D unresolved. This CDR3 region has 14 residues. CDR1 is LGHNA, CDR2 YNFKEQ, per germline. The ends were cut back, 1 base at V and 6 bases at J, with 11 bases in the middle. CDR3 region: CASSQGSPRDTQYF. As DNA, the CDR3 is TGTGCCAGCAGCCAAGGGAGCCCTCGGGATACGCAGTATTTT.

The gene calls are TRBV5-1 and TRBJ2-2, with 8 bases aligning to TRBD2. The V gene's germline CDR1 is SGHRS and CDR2 YFSETQ. The trim removed 4 bases at V and 7 bases at J, leaving 15 bases unmatched. The CDR3 has 17 residues. The CDR3 DNA reads as TGCGCCAGCAGCACAAGGGTTAGCGGGGCCCCCCGCGGGGAGCTGTTTTTT. This gives the protein CASSTRVSGAPRGELFF.

Written as DNA, the CDR3 is TGTGCCAGCAGCGGGATGCGGAACACCGGGGAGCTGTTTTTT. It is translated as CASSGMRNTGELFF. The chain is built from TRBV2 and TRBJ2-2; D is perhaps TRBD2 (5 bases). Trimming removed 6 bases at V and 1 base at J, with 9 bases between. This CDR3 region has 14 residues. Germline V lookup: CDR1 SNHLY, CDR2 FYNNEI.